The clone carrying this T cell receptor (beta chain) was detected a few times. Trimming removed 6 bases from V and 0 bases from J, with 6 bases in between. The length of the CDR3 is 13 residues. Germline CDR1 reads SNHLY; CDR2 reads FYNNEI. The sample belongs to a study of response to subunit inactivated influenza vaccine. MiXCR was run by TCRdb on the RT-PCR reads, yielding one entry per CDR3 protein. Found here are under 950,000 distinct CDR3 sequences, 21% of them singletons; the top ten hold 10%. The sequenced sample was PBMCs from blood, obtained roughly 5 days after vaccination. The rearrangement joins TRBV2 to TRBJ2-1; D gene uncertain. The TCR comes from a man aged 45-65 years who received an inactivated influenza vaccine. The CDR3: CASRISSYNEQFF. CDR3 coding DNA: TGTGCCAGCAGGATAAGCTCCTACAATGAGCAGTTCTTC.